The rows below give T cell receptor beta chains drawn from one sample of a study of T-cell reconstitution after alpha-beta-depleted transplantation in children. TCRdb fed the PCR reads into MiXCR, producing one record per CDR3 protein. The data contain about 900,000 distinct CDR3 sequences, less than 30% of them singletons. The sequenced sample was PBMCs, mostly from graft donor cells, obtained 360 days after TCRalphabeta/CD19-depleted stem cell transplant. These receptors all come from a boy under two years old who had a stem cell transplant for SCID, so the T cells may come from the graft donor. The CDR3 runs from the conserved cysteine through the conserved F or W. A D gene is named only where the DNA matches it firmly. The size field is filled for only some rows; it gives once, few, many or a size class.

v_gene	j_gene	d_gene	abundance	CDR3nt	CDR3aa
TRBV28	TRBJ2-7	NA	NA	TGTGCCAGCAGTCTCGAACGGGTCAGGTACGAGCAGTACTTC	CASSLERVRYEQYF
TRBV19	TRBJ2-7	NA	NA	TGTGCCAGTACCCTGAGTAGGGGGACCGCCTACGAGCAGTACTTC	CASTLSRGTAYEQYF
TRBV5-1	TRBJ2-1	NA	NA	TGCGCCAGCAGCTCGTCAATGGGGAATGAGCAGTTCTTC	CASSSSMGNEQFF
TRBV20-1	TRBJ1-2	NA	NA	TGCAGTGCTAGAGACAGATGGAACTATGGCTACACCTTC	CSARDRWNYGYTF
TRBV4-1	TRBJ2-1	TRBD1	NA	TGCGCCAGCAGCCGACTACCGGGACAGGGCTCGGATGAGCAGTTCTTC	CASSRLPGQGSDEQFF
TRBV12-3/TRBV12-4	TRBJ2-1	NA	NA	TGTGCCAGCAGTTTCAACAGGGGGGGGAATGAGCAGTTCTTC	CASSFNRGGNEQFF
TRBV7-9	TRBJ1-1	NA	many	TGTGCCAGCAGCTTACAGGGAGGCGTGAACACTGAAGCTTTCTTT	CASSLQGGVNTEAFF
TRBV24-1	TRBJ1-5	TRBD1	few	TGTGCCACCAGTGACCTGACAGGGGCCGAGCCCCAGCATTTT	CATSDLTGAEPQHF
TRBV6-1	TRBJ2-5	TRBD1	NA	TGTGCCAGCAGGACAGGGGGGGTTCAGACCCAGTACTTC	CASRTGGVQTQYF
TRBV12-3/TRBV12-4	TRBJ2-7	TRBD1	few	TGTGCCAGCAGTTTTCGGCCGGGACAGGGGCTGAATGGGTACGAGCAGTACTTC	CASSFRPGQGLNGYEQYF
TRBV28	TRBJ2-3	TRBD2	few	TGTGCCAGCCAGCAGACGGGACTAACTAGCACAGATACGCAGTATTTT	CASQQTGLTSTDTQYF
TRBV15	TRBJ2-5	NA	NA	TGTGCCACCAGCAGAGCAGTGAGCGTGGAGACCCAGTACTTC	CATSRAVSVETQYF
TRBV4-1	TRBJ2-7	NA	NA	TGCGCCAGCAGCCAGTGGGACACTTCCTACGAGCAGTACTTC	CASSQWDTSYEQYF
TRBV5-6	TRBJ2-7	NA	few	TGTGCCAGCAGCTTGGTACAGGACTACGAGCAGTACTTC	CASSLVQDYEQYF
TRBV29-1	TRBJ2-2	TRBD1	NA	TGCAGCGTGGAACAGGGGCGTAGGACCGGGGAGCTGTTTTTT	CSVEQGRRTGELFF
TRBV5-1	TRBJ2-7	NA	few	TGCGCCAGCAGCTTGGCCGGGCGCCCTACTACGCTCGAGCAGTACTTC	CASSLAGRPTTLEQYF
TRBV12-3/TRBV12-4	TRBJ2-7	NA	NA	TGTGCCAGCAGTTTCCGTGAGGGGCTGCCCTACGAGCAGTACTTC	CASSFREGLPYEQYF
TRBV12-3/TRBV12-4	TRBJ1-1	NA	NA	TGTGCCAGCAGTTTACAGGGGATTCTCACTGAAGCTTTCTTT	CASSLQGILTEAFF
TRBV20-1	TRBJ1-1	NA	few	TGCAGTGCTAAAGACCGCACCTATTTGTTCACTGAAGCTTTCTTT	CSAKDRTYLFTEAFF
TRBV28	TRBJ1-1	NA	many	TGTGCCAGCAGCTCGACAGATCCGGGCGCTGAAGCTTTCTTT	CASSSTDPGAEAFF
TRBV20-1	TRBJ2-5	NA	NA	TGCAGTGCTAGAGTGGAGGGGGTCCAAGAGACCCAGTACTTC	CSARVEGVQETQYF
TRBV4-2	TRBJ1-3	NA	NA	TGTGCCAGCAGCCAACCTGGCAGGGAAAGCCCCTCTGGAAACACCATATATTTT	CASSQPGRESPSGNTIYF
TRBV20-1	TRBJ1-1	NA	few	TGCAGTGCTTATACTGTACGGGCTTCGTACACTGAAGCTTTCTTT	CSAYTVRASYTEAFF
TRBV3-1	TRBJ2-1	NA	many	TGTGCCAGCAGCCAGGTTTGGGGAAGGACCTACAATGAGCAGTTCTTC	CASSQVWGRTYNEQFF
TRBV20-1	TRBJ2-1	NA	many	TGCAGTGCTTCCCCTAGCGTAAGTGAGCAGTTCTTC	CSASPSVSEQFF
TRBV3-1	TRBJ2-7	TRBD1	NA	TGTGCCAGCAGCCAAGGAACTGGGACAGGGATATTTAACGAGCAGTACTTC	CASSQGTGTGIFNEQYF
TRBV15	TRBJ1-2	NA	few	TGTGCCACCAGCAGAGATCTGGGTCTCTATGGCTACACCTTC	CATSRDLGLYGYTF
TRBV9	TRBJ2-7	NA	NA	TGTGCCAGCAGCCCCGTTGGGGAGACCTACGAGCAGTACTTC	CASSPVGETYEQYF
TRBV7-8	TRBJ1-5	NA	NA	TGTGCCAGCAGCTTACTCGGGCTGGGGGGCAATCAGCCCCAGCATTTT	CASSLLGLGGNQPQHF
TRBV5-1	TRBJ2-3	NA	once	TGCGCCAGCAGCTCCCGACTAGAGACAGATACGCAGTATTTT	CASSSRLETDTQYF
TRBV3-1	TRBJ2-2	NA	few	TGTGCCAGCAGCCGCCCCCAGGGGCCCCCGAACACCGGGGAGCTGTTTTTT	CASSRPQGPPNTGELFF
TRBV4-1	TRBJ1-1	NA	few	TGCGCCAGCAGAGCCCCGGGACCTAGCCCTGAAGCTTTCTTT	CASRAPGPSPEAFF
TRBV4-1	TRBJ1-1	TRBD1	few	TGCGCCAGCAGCCAAAGGACAGGGGGAGTGAACACTGAAGCTTTCTTT	CASSQRTGGVNTEAFF
TRBV28	TRBJ2-1	TRBD1	NA	TGTGCCAGCCGGATCCAAGCCGGGACAGGATACAATGAGCAGTTCTTC	CASRIQAGTGYNEQFF
TRBV7-2	TRBJ2-1	NA	NA	TGTGCCAGCAGCTTAGGGCCCCCCAATGAGCAGTTCTTC	CASSLGPPNEQFF
TRBV5-1	TRBJ2-7	TRBD2	many	TGCGCCAGCAGCTTGACGGTCCCCAGACTAGCGGCAGAATACGAGCAGTACTTC	CASSLTVPRLAAEYEQYF
TRBV29-1	TRBJ1-2	NA	NA	TGCAGCGTTGAAGATCTAGTGAGGGGATATGGCTACACCTTC	CSVEDLVRGYGYTF
TRBV10-3	TRBJ2-3	NA	NA	TGTGCCATCAGTGAGTTGTCGGCAAGCACAGATACGCAGTATTTT	CAISELSASTDTQYF
TRBV20-1	TRBJ2-3	TRBD2	few	TGCAGTGCTAGGCCCGGTATCCGGGGGGGGCCGAAAGATACGCAGTATTTT	CSARPGIRGGPKDTQYF
TRBV27	TRBJ2-3	TRBD1	NA	TGTGCCAGCAGAGACAGGGGGTCGGGTACAGATACGCAGTATTTT	CASRDRGSGTDTQYF